The rows below give T cell receptor beta chains drawn from one sample of a study of T cells after yellow fever vaccination. One entry per CDR3 protein, called by TCRdb with MiXCR from the 5' RACE reads. Of 450,000 to 550,000 distinct CDR3 sequences listed, about a fifth are singletons. Material: PBMCs, obtained roughly 20 days after the first yellow fever vaccination. The receptor source for this set is a man aged 18-30 years who received the YFV17D yellow fever vaccine. Each CDR3 is given with its conserved first and last residue. D genes are given only for firm matches. Only part of the rows carry a size: once, few, many, or a class if the clone is expanded.

J | V | size | D | CDR3 | DNA
TRBJ1-1 | TRBV27 | . | . | CASSWSGGRNTEAFF | TGTGCCAGCAGTTGGTCCGGCGGCAGGAACACTGAAGCTTTCTTT
TRBJ2-7 | TRBV4-2 | many | . | CASSPGTGDPYEQYF | TGTGCCAGCAGCCCCGGGACTGGGGACCCCTACGAGCAGTACTTC
TRBJ1-2 | TRBV28 | . | TRBD1 | CASSFQGARGYTF | TGTGCCAGCAGTTTTCAGGGGGCGCGTGGCTACACCTTC
TRBJ2-5 | TRBV6-2/TRBV6-3 | . | . | CASSYSIPQETQYF | TGTGCCAGCAGTTACTCGATCCCTCAAGAGACCCAGTACTTC
TRBJ2-2 | TRBV10-3 | few | TRBD1 | CAISLQGAGTGELFF | TGTGCCATCAGTCTACAGGGGGCTGGAACCGGGGAGCTGTTTTTT
TRBJ2-5 | TRBV5-1 | . | TRBD2 | CASSFRLAGGPMETQYF | TGCGCCAGCAGCTTCCGACTAGCGGGGGGTCCCATGGAGACCCAGTACTTC
TRBJ1-6 | TRBV20-1 | few | . | CSARDGRLAQNSPLHF | TGCAGTGCTAGAGATGGGCGGCTAGCTCAGAATTCACCCCTCCACTTT
TRBJ1-2 | TRBV9 | . | . | CASSVGSENYGYTF | TGTGCCAGCAGCGTAGGATCCGAGAACTATGGCTACACCTTC
TRBJ2-1 | TRBV28 | . | . | CASSFVGRHNEQFF | TGTGCCAGCAGTTTTGTGGGGAGACACAATGAGCAGTTCTTC
TRBJ1-3 | TRBV12-3/TRBV12-4 | . | . | CASSATTGLHGNTIYF | TGTGCCAGCAGTGCGACCACAGGACTTCATGGAAACACCATATATTTT
TRBJ2-3 | TRBV20-1 | many | TRBD2 | CSERGATDTQYF | TGCAGTGAGCGGGGGGCCACAGATACGCAGTATTTT
TRBJ2-1 | TRBV9 | few | . | CASSAGGPLYNEQFF | TGTGCCAGCAGCGCCGGGGGACCCCTCTACAATGAGCAGTTCTTC
TRBJ1-6 | TRBV4-2 | once | . | CASSVVTNNSPLHF | TGTGCCAGCAGCGTCGTGACAAATAATTCACCCCTCCACTTT
TRBJ2-4 | TRBV6-5 | . | . | CASSYGTSGTDIQYF | TGTGCCAGCAGTTACGGGACCTCGGGGACGGACATTCAGTACTTC
TRBJ1-1 | TRBV4-3 | . | TRBD1 | CASSEEQGRGTEAFF | TGCGCCAGCAGCGAAGAACAGGGGAGGGGGACTGAAGCTTTCTTT
TRBJ2-1 | TRBV12-3/TRBV12-4 | . | TRBD2 | CASSPFSGGYEQFF | TGTGCCAGCAGTCCCTTTAGCGGGGGCTATGAGCAGTTCTTC
TRBJ2-1 | TRBV7-2 | . | . | CASTWGGRSYNEQFF | TGTGCCAGCACCTGGGGGGGCCGTTCCTACAATGAGCAGTTCTTC
TRBJ2-3 | TRBV4-1 | once | . | CASRQGPRSTDTQYF | TGCGCCAGCAGGCAGGGACCCCGCAGCACAGATACGCAGTATTTT
TRBJ2-7 | TRBV10-3 | few | TRBD1 | CAISSDRAYEQYF | TGTGCCATCAGTTCGGACAGGGCCTACGAGCAGTACTTC
TRBJ2-1 | TRBV19 | . | . | CASSPGTLTFF | TGTGCCAGTAGTCCCGGGACGTTAACATTCTTC
TRBJ1-1 | TRBV7-9 | few | . | CASSLAYYAEAFF | TGTGCCAGCAGCTTAGCGTACTACGCTGAAGCTTTCTTT
TRBJ2-3 | TRBV5-4 | few | TRBD2 | CASSPRGGLTDTQYF | TGTGCCAGCAGCCCTCGGGGGGGGCTCACAGATACGCAGTATTTT
TRBJ2-1 | TRBV12-3/TRBV12-4 | . | TRBD1 | CASTRGQGLNEQFF | TGTGCCAGCACCCGAGGACAGGGGTTGAATGAGCAGTTCTTC
TRBJ2-7 | TRBV5-1 | few | TRBD1 | CASSRQGPLSEQYF | TGCGCCAGCTCAAGACAGGGTCCGCTCTCCGAGCAGTACTTC
TRBJ2-1 | TRBV7-6 | few | . | CASSPVGPLEQFF | TGTGCCAGCAGCCCAGTGGGCCCCCTTGAGCAGTTCTTC
TRBJ2-7 | TRBV5-1 | few | . | CASSLSPGLEQYF | TGCGCCAGCAGCTTGTCCCCTGGGCTCGAGCAGTACTTC
TRBJ1-5 | TRBV6-2/TRBV6-3 | few | . | CASNPGNSNQPQHF | TGTGCCAGCAACCCGGGAAATAGCAATCAGCCCCAGCATTTT
TRBJ2-3 | TRBV11-2 | . | . | CASSPGLRGTDTQYF | TGTGCCAGCAGCCCGGGACTCCGAGGCACAGATACGCAGTATTTT
TRBJ2-3 | TRBV20-1 | many | . | CSASMRETQYF | TGCAGTGCTAGTATGAGAGAGACGCAGTATTTT
TRBJ2-5 | TRBV6-2/TRBV6-3 | few | . | CASRSGGRMETQYF | TGTGCCAGCCGTTCTGGGGGGCGCATGGAGACCCAGTACTTC
TRBJ1-6 | TRBV20-1 | few | . | CSARAEGRGGRSPLHF | TGCAGTGCTAGAGCGGAAGGGCGGGGGGGCCGTTCACCCCTCCACTTT
TRBJ2-5 | TRBV2 | many | . | CASSQLQETQYF | TGTGCCAGCTCGCAACTGCAAGAGACCCAGTACTTC
TRBJ2-2 | TRBV7-8 | few | TRBD2 | CASSLPNSGGNTGELFF | TGTGCCAGCAGCTTACCGAATAGCGGGGGAAACACCGGGGAGCTGTTTTTT
TRBJ1-3 | TRBV20-1 | few | . | CSARYSSGNTIYF | TGCAGTGCTAGATATAGCTCTGGAAACACCATATATTTT
TRBJ2-7 | TRBV2 | . | . | CASSEGRGWGYEQYF | TGTGCCAGCAGTGAGGGAAGGGGTTGGGGCTACGAGCAGTACTTC
TRBJ2-7 | TRBV5-1 | . | . | CASTPTTGPYEQYF | TGCGCCAGCACACCGACGACTGGTCCCTACGAGCAGTACTTC
TRBJ2-5 | TRBV6-2/TRBV6-3 | few | . | CASIQSGQWETQYF | TGTGCCAGCATCCAGAGCGGTCAATGGGAGACCCAGTACTTC
TRBJ1-2 | TRBV27 | few | . | CASSPYNYGYTF | TGTGCCAGCAGTCCCTATAACTATGGCTACACCTTC
TRBJ2-3 | TRBV10-3 | few | TRBD2 | CATTSGGDSDTQYF | TGTGCCACGACTAGCGGGGGGGACAGCGATACGCAGTATTTT